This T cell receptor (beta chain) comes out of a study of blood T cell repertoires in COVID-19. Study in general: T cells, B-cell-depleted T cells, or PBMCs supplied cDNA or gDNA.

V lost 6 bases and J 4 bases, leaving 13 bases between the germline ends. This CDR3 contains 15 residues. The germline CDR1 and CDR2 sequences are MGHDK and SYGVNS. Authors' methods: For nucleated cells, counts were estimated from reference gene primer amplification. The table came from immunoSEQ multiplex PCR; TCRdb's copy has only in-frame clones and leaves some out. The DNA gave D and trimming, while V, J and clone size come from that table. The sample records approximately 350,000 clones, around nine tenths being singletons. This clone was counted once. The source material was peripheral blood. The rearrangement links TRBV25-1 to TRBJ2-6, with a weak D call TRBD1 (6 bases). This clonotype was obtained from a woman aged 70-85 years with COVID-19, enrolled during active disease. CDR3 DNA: TGTGCCAGCAGCACACAGGGCCCCGGGGCCAACGTCCTGACTTTC. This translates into CASSTQGPGANVLTF.